The T cell receptor beta chain described here comes from a study of response to subunit inactivated influenza vaccine. General observations from the study: A suggestion made by the authors is that each seasonal influenza vaccination recruits few new T cells.

TCRdb redid the calling of the RT-PCR reads with MiXCR, one entry per CDR3 protein. Of 450,000 to 550,000 distinct CDR3 sequences listed, about 25% are singletons. The table lists this clonotype with a few counts. Its antigen is undetermined. Trimming cost V 5 bases and J 6 bases, with 19 bases left between them. Germline CDR1 reads SGHRS; CDR2 reads YFSETQ. CDR3 length equals 15 residues. The TCR comes from a man aged 45-65 years who received an inactivated influenza vaccine. The chain uses TRBV5-1 and TRBJ2-3; D is perhaps TRBD2 (6 bases). This specimen was CD4+ T cells sorted from PBMCs, taken more than 4 days after vaccination. CDR3 sequence (DNA): TGCGCCAGCAGATTCCTTACGGGAGCAATGGATACGCAGTATTTT. Translating gives CASRFLTGAMDTQYF.